Listed here are 15 T cell receptor beta chains from one sample, sequenced in a study of OX40 agonist ivuxolimab in advanced cancers. TCRdb's table, derived via immunoSEQ multiplex PCR, lists solely in-frame clones and lacks some. The sample lists some 60,000 clones; around 86% were seen once. Here the sequenced sample was CD4+ or CD8+ T cells sorted from blood, taken in a trial of the OX40 agonist ivuxolimab. These receptors were obtained from an adult with an advanced solid tumor such as melanoma, head and neck, liver or kidney cancer.

V and J are TRBV5-1 and TRBJ2-5; the match to TRBD2 covers 7 bases. V shed 3 bases and J 2 bases; nucleotides not matched to a gene: 4. This CDR3 is 14 amino acids long. Germline-derived CDR1 and CDR2 are SGHRS and YFSETQ. The CDR3 reads CASSSGLVQETQYF. CDR3 nucleotide sequence: TGCGCCAGCAGCTCAGGACTAGTGCAAGAGACCCAGTACTTC. Drawing the rest from reference TRBV5-1 and TRBJ2-5, the complete variable domain is KAGVTQTPRYLIKTRGQQVTLSCSPISGHRSVSWYQQTPGQGLQFLFEYFSETQRNKGNFPGRFSGRQFSNSRSEMNVSTLELGDSALYLCASSSGLVQETQYFGPGTRLLVL.

This sequence joins TRBV10-2 and TRBJ1-2; D remains ambiguous. Germline V gene sequence: CDR1 WSHSY, CDR2 SAAADI. This CDR3 region has 14 residues. The germline V and J ends were trimmed by 0 bases and 2 bases, with 7 bases remaining between them. DNA for the CDR3: TGCGCCAGCAGTGAGTCGGGAACCAACTATGGCTACACCTTC. It translates to CASSESGTNYGYTF.

The V and J genes are TRBV2 and TRBJ2-7; no clear D. V lost 6 bases and J lost 0, with 15 bases in between. Looked up from germline, CDR1 is SNHLY and CDR2 is FYNNEI. CDR3 length: 15 amino acids. Here the CDR3 DNA reads TGTGCCAGCAGGAAGGACCCTTCGAGCTCCTACGAGCAGTACTTC. Protein: CASRKDPSSSYEQYF.

The chain is built from TRBV28 and TRBJ1-1; 8 positions match TRBD1. The junction had 12 bases not matched to a gene; V was cut back by 11 bases and J by 7 bases. This CDR3 has 13 residues. Looked up from germline, CDR1 is MDHEN and CDR2 is SYDVKM. The chain's CDR3 is CAGRTGGGSEAFF. CDR3 DNA: TGTGCCGGACGAACAGGGGGTGGTAGTGAAGCTTTCTTT.

Concerning this clone: Other nucleotide sequences from this sample produce the same CDR3. V is TRBV15 and J is TRBJ2-1; D remains unclear. Deletions cut 3 bases from V and 5 bases from J, with 5 bases between. CDR1 LNHNV and CDR2 YYDKDF come from the germline V gene (reference sequence). The CDR3 is 12 residues long. CDR3 sequence reads: CATSSRDNEQFF. CDR3 DNA: TGTGCCACCAGCAGCCGGGACAATGAGCAGTTCTTC.

The genes are TRBV18 and TRBJ2-5, with TRBD2 matching over 7 bases. The CDR3 consists of 13 residues. The trim removed 6 bases at V and 1 base at J, leaving 2 bases unmatched. Germline lookup yields CDR1 KGHSH and CDR2 LQKENI. The CDR3 sequence: CASSRTSQETQYF. For the CDR3, the DNA is TGTGCCAGCTCCCGGACTAGCCAAGAGACCCAGTACTTC.

J is TRBJ1-3 and V is TRBV27; 7 nucleotides line up with TRBD1. Germline V gene lookup returns CDR1 MNHEY and CDR2 SMNVEV (reference sequence). CDR3 size: 15 residues. The junction had 3 bases not matched to a gene; V was cut back by 4 bases and J by 0 bases. The CDR3 DNA is TGTGCCAGCAGTTCGGCAGGGGGCTCTGGAAACACCATATATTTT. As protein: CASSSAGGSGNTIYF.

This sequence joins TRBV19 and TRBJ2-6, with TRBD1 as a possible D gene (6 bases). This CDR3 comprises 15 residues. Trimming pared 2 bases from V and 2 bases from J, leaving 7 bases between. The germline CDR1 and CDR2 sequences are LNHDA and SQIVND (reference sequence). CDR3 sequence: CASSITGTGANVLTF. Here the CDR3 DNA reads TGTGCCAGTAGTATAACAGGGACTGGGGCCAACGTCCTGACTTTC.

In its sample, this clone was seen once. J is TRBJ2-1 and V is TRBV28; 9 nucleotides align to TRBD1. V shed 6 bases and J 3 bases; nucleotides not matched to a gene: 3. CDR3 size: 14 residues. Germline loops: CDR1 MDHEN, CDR2 SYDVKM. The CDR3 bases are TGTGCCAGCAGCGACAGGGGGGTCTACAATGAGCAGTTCTTC. Translation gives CASSDRGVYNEQFF.

The rearrangement joins TRBV27 to TRBJ2-3; 7 bases agree with TRBD1. The V gene end was trimmed by 3 bases and the J gene end by 4 bases; junction bases not matched to a gene: 10. Germline assignment: CDR1 MNHEY and CDR2 SMNVEV (reference sequence). This CDR3 has 16 residues. CDR3 in DNA: TGTGCCAGCAGTTTCTCCCGACAGGGATCGGCAGATACGCAGTATTTT. Translation: CASSFSRQGSADTQYF.

The rearrangement uses TRBV27 and TRBJ2-7; no reliable D call. The ends were cut back, 0 bases at V and 2 bases at J, with 14 bases in the middle. In germline, CDR1 is MNHEY, CDR2 SMNVEV (reference sequence). CDR3 length: 16 residues. The CDR3, as DNA: TGTGCCAGCAGTTTATCTTCGGGCAGGCCGGCCTACGAGCAGTACTTC. Its translation: CASSLSSGRPAYEQYF.

J is TRBJ2-3 and V is TRBV9; 10 positions agree with TRBD2. J was trimmed by 6 bases and V by 3 bases; bases with no gene match: 10. Per germline, CDR1 SGDLS and CDR2 YYNGEE. The CDR3 has 16 amino acids. The CDR3 loop is CASSARPSGSVDTQYF. The CDR3 DNA reads as TGTGCCAGCAGCGCAAGGCCTAGCGGGAGTGTTGATACGCAGTATTTT.

This rearrangement joins TRBV28 to TRBJ2-2; no definite D call. In germline, CDR1 is MDHEN, CDR2 SYDVKM. Trimming took 3 bases from V and 1 from J, leaving 12 bases between them. This CDR3 is 16 amino acids long. CDR3 nucleotide sequence: TGTGCCAGCAGTTTGGGCATCCTTTGGAACACCGGGGAGCTGTTTTTT. It is translated as CASSLGILWNTGELFF.

The chain links TRBV6-1 to TRBJ2-3; D not resolved. CDR1 and CDR2 (germline): MNHNS, SASEGT. The CDR3 is made up of 12 amino acids. Trimming stripped 6 bases from V and 4 bases from J, with 8 bases between. Written as DNA, the CDR3 is TGTGCCAGCAGGGAATGGGCAGATACGCAGTATTTT. This sequence encodes CASREWADTQYF.

The chain employs TRBV19 and TRBJ1-1; TRBD1 is a possible D gene (6 bases). Germline values: CDR1 LNHDA, CDR2 SQIVND (reference sequence). Trimming took off 6 bases at V and 0 bases at J, with 17 bases between the two ends. The length of the CDR3 is 16 residues. The CDR3 loop reads CASRTTQTGMNTEAFF. In DNA, the CDR3 is TGTGCCAGTAGAACCACCCAGACAGGAATGAACACTGAAGCTTTCTTT.